A single sample is the source of the 28 T cell receptor beta chains below, sequenced in a study of shared T cell receptors in the human thymus. The method was immunoSEQ multiplex PCR; TCRdb's version includes in-frame clones alone and lacks a portion of them. The data hold some 700,000 clones, with more than 75% observed a single time. Another study also made use of these data, one on human thymus T cells.

Input material: thymocytes. The receptors here all came from a boy under two years old with a congenital heart defect.

In this sample, this clone turned up once. The rearrangement links TRBV5-8 to TRBJ2-7, with D possibly TRBD2 on 6 matching bases. There are 14 residues in the CDR3. Germline CDR1 and CDR2: SGHTS and YDEGEE. V was cut by 3 bases and J by 2 bases, with 12 bases left in between. DNA of the CDR3: TGTGCCAGCAGCTCGCGGGGCTCAGCCTACGAGCAGTACTTC. Translated, it gives CASSSRGSAYEQYF.

The rearrangement joins TRBV5-5 to TRBJ2-1, with 9 bases identical to TRBD2. The CDR3 totals 16 residues. The germline gives CDR1 SGHKS, CDR2 YYEKEE (reference sequence). Trimming removed 0 bases from V and 2 bases from J; junction bases left unmatched: 3. CDR3 region: CASSLDSGSTYNEQFF. The DNA of the CDR3 is TGTGCCAGCAGCTTGGATAGCGGGAGTACCTACAATGAGCAGTTCTTC. Variable domain in full (rest from reference TRBV5-5 and TRBJ2-1): DAGVTQSPTHLIKTRGQQVTLRCSPISGHKSVSWYQQVLGQGPQFIFQYYEKEERGRGNFPDRFSARQFPNYSSELNVNALLLGDSALYLCASSLDSGSTYNEQFFGPGTRLTVL.

The rearrangement joins TRBV29-1 to TRBJ2-1; 11 nucleotides agree with TRBD2. V shed 4 bases and J 6 bases; nucleotides not matched to a gene: 8. The V gene's germline CDR1 is SQVTM and CDR2 ANQGSEA. The CDR3 extends over 15 amino acids. CDR3 DNA: TGCAGCGTTGGGTTCCTTAGCGGGAGGGCCAATGAGCAGTTCTTC. Protein sequence: CSVGFLSGRANEQFF.

The V gene is TRBV6-6, the J gene TRBJ2-1; weak D call: TRBD2 (5 bases). This CDR3 contains 15 residues. Trimming pared 7 bases from V and 3 bases from J, leaving 16 bases between. Germline lookup yields CDR1 MNHNY and CDR2 SVGAGI (reference sequence). CDR3 DNA sequence: TGTGCCAGCACTAAGACTAACCACCTCTACAATGAGCAGTTCTTC. Translation: CASTKTNHLYNEQFF.

This clone appeared once. This chain uses TRBV5-4 with TRBJ2-1, with D perhaps TRBD2 (5 bases). Germline CDR1 reads SGHNT; CDR2 reads YYREEE (reference sequence). The germline V and J ends were trimmed by 5 bases and 5 bases, with 14 bases remaining between them. The CDR3 has 14 residues. The CDR3 region has the DNA TGTGCCAGCAGTACCGAAACGGGAAACAATGAGCAGTTCTTC. Translated: CASSTETGNNEQFF.

The chain links TRBV25-1 to TRBJ2-3, with 7 bases lining up with TRBD1. The CDR3 has 15 amino acids. With V trimmed by 6 bases and J by 2 bases, 8 bases remained unmatched. Per the germline V gene, CDR1 is MGHDK and CDR2 is SYGVNS. CDR3 nucleotides: TGTGCCAGCAGCGCCGGGGACAGCTACACAGATACGCAGTATTTT. Amino acids: CASSAGDSYTDTQYF.

This clone was observed a handful of times. J is TRBJ2-7 and V is TRBV27; 10 bases map to TRBD1. Germline trimming cut 6 bases from V and 2 bases from J; bases unmatched to any gene: 10. This CDR3 has 16 amino acids. Looked up from germline, CDR1 is MNHEY and CDR2 is SMNVEV (reference sequence). For the CDR3, the DNA is TGTGCCAGCAGATCTCCGGGACAGGGGCAACCCTACGAGCAGTACTTC. Translating it yields CASRSPGQGQPYEQYF.

The chain employs TRBV5-8 and TRBJ2-7; 7 bases line up with TRBD1. V gave up 4 bases and J gave up 3 bases; unmatched junction bases: 10. The CDR3 is made up of 15 amino acids. Germline V CDR1 and CDR2: SGHTS, YDEGEE. CDR3 nucleotide sequence: TGTGCCAGCAGCGTCGGGACAGCCGGACACTACGAGCAGTACTTC. It is translated as CASSVGTAGHYEQYF.

The chain is built from TRBV18 and TRBJ2-7, with D possibly TRBD1 on 6 matching bases. The ends were cut back, 3 bases at V and 6 bases at J, with 15 bases in the middle. Germline V gene data show CDR1 as KGHSH and CDR2 as LQKENI. CDR3 length: 14 residues. The CDR3 DNA sequence: TGTGCCAGCTCACCTAACGCAGCAGGGGTCGAGCAGTACTTC. As protein: CASSPNAAGVEQYF.

The gene calls are TRBV11-1 and TRBJ2-1; 14 bases map to TRBD2. Trimming removed 5 bases from V and 3 bases from J; junction bases left unmatched: 9. CDR3 length equals 18 residues. Germline CDR1 reads SGHAT; CDR2 reads FQDESV (reference sequence). CDR3 bases: TGTGCCAGCAGCCGTCCCGGGACTAGCGGGAGACGCTACAATGAGCAGTTCTTC. Translated, it gives CASSRPGTSGRRYNEQFF.

CDR3: CASSQDALSGSYNEQFF. CDR3 coding DNA: TGTGCCAGCAGCCAAGATGCCCTTAGCGGGTCCTACAATGAGCAGTTCTTC. The V and J genes are TRBV4-2 and TRBJ2-1; 7 bases are shared with TRBD2. The CDR3 is made up of 17 amino acids. Germline V CDR1 and CDR2: LGHNA, YNFKEQ. The junction had 6 bases not matched to a gene; V was cut back by 0 bases and J by 1 base.

This CDR3 reads CASSQDRYHRGPPHTEAFF. The CDR3 coding sequence is TGTGCCAGCAGCCAAGATAGGTACCACAGGGGTCCACCCCACACTGAAGCTTTCTTT. This chain connects TRBV4-2 to TRBJ1-1; TRBD1 aligns across 7 bases. V gave up 0 bases and J gave up 3 bases; unmatched junction bases: 16. The CDR3 has 19 amino acids. Germline V gene lookup returns CDR1 LGHNA and CDR2 YNFKEQ.

The J gene is TRBJ2-7, the V gene TRBV6-1, with D possibly matching TRBD2 (5 bases). The V gene lost 7 bases and the J gene lost 7 bases, with 17 bases spanning the gap. This CDR3 comprises 13 residues. From germline, CDR1 is MNHNS and CDR2 SASEGT. CDR3 sequence reads: CASIGSGPWEQYF. CDR3 bases: TGTGCCAGCATTGGCAGCGGTCCTTGGGAGCAGTACTTC.

As concerns this clone: Other nucleotide sequences in the sample specify the same CDR3. The rearrangement links TRBV15 to TRBJ2-5; D may be TRBD2 (6 bases). The CDR3 runs to 19 residues. V was pared by 3 bases and J by 3 bases, with 26 bases between. Germline V CDR1 and CDR2: LNHNV, YYDKDF (reference sequence). The CDR3: CATSRDISLWLTGEETQYF. CDR3 nucleotide sequence: TGTGCCACCAGCAGGGATATATCATTGTGGCTCACGGGGGAAGAGACCCAGTACTTC.

V is TRBV11-3 and J is TRBJ2-3; 8 nucleotides match TRBD1. Unmatched junction bases numbered 10, after V lost 1 base and J lost 1 base. CDR3 size: 18 residues. Per germline, CDR1 SGHNT and CDR2 YENEEA. The CDR3 sequence is CASSLGTGKSFRTDTQYF. The CDR3 nucleotides read TGTGCCAGCAGCTTAGGGACAGGGAAATCTTTTCGCACAGATACGCAGTATTTT.

This clone was observed a handful of times. Within the sample, other DNA sequences also encode this same CDR3. This chain uses TRBV9 with TRBJ1-1; 7 nucleotides line up with TRBD1. Germline V gene data show CDR1 as SGDLS and CDR2 as YYNGEE. This CDR3 spans 15 amino acids. The junction had 6 bases not matched to a gene; V was cut back by 0 bases and J by 4 bases. This chain's CDR3 is CASSVGAGGSTEAFF. DNA of the CDR3: TGTGCCAGCAGCGTAGGCGCAGGGGGGAGCACTGAAGCTTTCTTT.

The rearrangement links TRBV19 to TRBJ1-1; no clear D. The CDR3 totals 16 residues. V was shortened by 1 base and J by 4 bases, with 16 bases between the two germline ends. CDR1 LNHDA and CDR2 SQIVND come from the germline V gene (reference sequence). The CDR3: CASSIVALPAVTEAFF. CDR3 DNA sequence: TGTGCCAGTAGTATAGTGGCTTTACCCGCGGTCACTGAAGCTTTCTTT.

The V and J genes are TRBV4-3 and TRBJ2-5, with 8 bases lining up with TRBD2. From germline, CDR1 is LGHNA and CDR2 YSLEER. This CDR3 is built from 15 residues. Germline trimming cut 1 base from V and 4 bases from J; bases unmatched to any gene: 5. DNA for the CDR3: TGCGCCAGCAGCCAAGTGTATGCGGGAGGAGAGACCCAGTACTTC. Its protein product is CASSQVYAGGETQYF.

The rearrangement links TRBV27 to TRBJ2-5; 10 bases are shared with TRBD2. The junction had 5 bases not matched to a gene; V was cut back by 6 bases and J by 4 bases. This CDR3 has 14 residues. CDR1 and CDR2 (germline): MNHEY, SMNVEV (reference sequence). CDR3 DNA: TGTGCCAGCAGAGGACTAGCGGTGGGAGAGACCCAGTACTTC. It is translated as CASRGLAVGETQYF.

This clone was picked up a small number of times. V gene TRBV4-3 combines with J gene TRBJ2-2; D is ambiguous. The CDR3 runs to 17 residues. V shed 0 bases and J shed 4 bases, with 15 bases lying between them. CDR1 and CDR2 from the germline V gene are LGHNA and YSLEER. The CDR3 spells CASSQESSRNSTGELFF. DNA for the CDR3: TGCGCCAGCAGCCAAGAGTCTTCGCGTAACAGCACCGGGGAGCTGTTTTTT.

This rearrangement joins TRBV5-4 to TRBJ2-7, with D tentatively TRBD2 (5 bases). CDR1 is SGHNT, CDR2 YYREEE, per germline (reference sequence). V lost 2 bases, J lost 5 bases, and 17 bases lay in between. The CDR3 has 15 residues. The DNA of the CDR3 is TGTGCCAGCAGCTTCCCGGGCCCCCTAGCCCACGAGCAGTACTTC. Encoded protein: CASSFPGPLAHEQYF.

This sequence joins TRBV4-3 and TRBJ2-7; 11 nucleotides match TRBD2. The CDR3 contains 17 residues. Germline CDR1 LGHNA, CDR2 YSLEER. Losses at the gene ends were 1 base for V and 2 bases for J; bases not matched to a gene: 7. The CDR3 region is CASSQGILAGETYEQYF. In DNA, the CDR3 is TGCGCCAGCAGCCAAGGGATACTAGCGGGAGAGACCTACGAGCAGTACTTC.

This clone was counted once. J is TRBJ1-4 and V is TRBV9; possible D gene TRBD1, 5 bases. Trimming removed 3 bases from V and 8 bases from J, with 17 bases in between. The CDR3 length is 15 residues. Germline CDR1 and CDR2: SGDLS and YYNGEE. CDR3 sequence reads: CASSGQGAAWEKLFF. The CDR3 region has the DNA TGTGCCAGCAGCGGACAAGGGGCTGCTTGGGAAAAACTGTTTTTT. Looking up the rest from reference TRBV9 and TRBJ1-4 gives the full variable domain: DSGVTQTPKHLITATGQRVTLRCSPRSGDLSVYWYQQSLDQGLQFLIQYYNGEERAKGNILERFSAQQFPDLHSELNLSSLELGDSALYFCASSGQGAAWEKLFFGSGTQLSVL.

This clone was seen a handful of times. The J gene is TRBJ2-5, the V gene TRBV9, with 7 bases aligning to TRBD2. Germline V gene data show CDR1 as SGDLS and CDR2 as YYNGEE. CDR3 length equals 15 residues. V lost 4 bases, J lost 3 bases, and 9 bases stayed unmatched. The CDR3 nucleotides read TGTGCCAGCAGCCACCGACTAGCTCCGGAAGAGACCCAGTACTTC. Encoded protein: CASSHRLAPEETQYF.

In DNA form, the CDR3 reads TGTGCCAGCACCTTACAGGGGTCAGCAGATACGCAGTATTTT. It yields the protein CASTLQGSADTQYF. The chain uses TRBV2 and TRBJ2-3, with 7 bases fitting TRBD1. The V gene's germline CDR1 is SNHLY and CDR2 FYNNEI. The junction had 8 bases not matched to a gene; V was cut back by 7 bases and J by 4 bases. The CDR3 has 14 amino acids.

The chain uses TRBV27 and TRBJ1-4, with D maybe TRBD1 (5 bases). Per the germline V gene, CDR1 is MNHEY and CDR2 is SMNVEV (reference sequence). The CDR3 is made up of 14 amino acids. The V end was cut by 3 bases, the J end by 4 bases, with 9 bases between. CDR3 residues: CASSFRGINEKLFF. The CDR3 DNA reads as TGTGCCAGCAGTTTCCGGGGGATTAATGAAAAACTGTTTTTT.

The chain has TRBV25-1 and TRBJ2-1, with D perhaps matching TRBD2 (6 bases). The germline gives CDR1 MGHDK, CDR2 SYGVNS. V was cut by 3 bases and J by 5 bases, with 20 bases left in between. CDR3 length: 17 amino acids. The CDR3 DNA follows: TGTGCCAGCAGTGACCGCACACCGGGACTTTGGAACAATGAGCAGTTCTTC. Protein product: CASSDRTPGLWNNEQFF.

The table lists this clone with a few counts. The chain uses TRBV29-1 and TRBJ1-1, with no clear D. The CDR3 runs to 16 residues. CDR1 and CDR2 (germline): SQVTM, ANQGSEA. Trimming shortened V by 4 bases and J by 5 bases, and 23 bases separated the two germline ends. The CDR3 DNA sequence: TGCAGCGTTGGTATCCGGGGATTGGGAGGAGGGACTGAAGCTTTCTTT. This codes for CSVGIRGLGGGTEAFF.